The sequence of this T cell receptor beta chain was determined in a study of blood T cell repertoires in COVID-19. Losses at the gene ends were 2 bases for V and 7 bases for J; bases not matched to a gene: 7. The CDR3 loop spans 15 amino acids. Looked up from germline, CDR1 is LNHDA and CDR2 is SQIVND (reference sequence). Per the authors' pipeline: Amplification from reference gene primers served as the basis for estimated nucleated cell counts. Assay: immunoSEQ multiplex PCR; the TCRdb copy retains only in-frame clones and omits some. D and trimming come from the DNA, and the V and J calls and clone size come from that table. The sample has some 320,000 clones, approximately 88% seen once. Donors were grouped by their self-reported clinical history. For this clone: Other DNA sequences within the sample encode an identical CDR3.

Source material: PBMCs or T cells enriched from blood (not recorded which). The receptor was derived from a man aged 55 to 70 who had recovered from COVID-19. The V call is TRBV19, the J call TRBJ1-5; 8 bases fit TRBD1. The CDR3 loop is CASSITAGGRQPQHF. The CDR3 nucleotides are TGTGCCAGTAGTATAACGGCAGGGGGCAGGCAGCCCCAGCATTTT.